This TCR beta chain stems from a study of CD8 T cells in Susac syndrome. An amount of RNA that ranged from roughly 0.45 to 1 ug was reverse transcribed with random hexamers. Across 54 Vbeta and 13 Jbeta, immunoSEQ multiplex PCR amplified TCR beta CDR3. TCRdb independently ran MiXCR on the immunoSEQ multiplex PCR reads; one entry per CDR3 protein. Of approximately 71,000 distinct CDR3 sequences in the sample, roughly 95% were seen once. TEMRA cells were FACS-enriched, unlike CD8+ and CD4+ T cells, which were negatively isolated. The CDR3 is 15 amino acids. CDR1 is SGHNT, CDR2 YYREEE, per germline (reference sequence). The ends were cut back, 0 bases at V and 2 bases at J, with 12 bases in the middle.

J is TRBJ2-7 and V is TRBV5-4; D is ambiguous. Sample: CD4+ T cells from PBMCs. The receptor comes from a human donor with multiple sclerosis. CDR3 coding DNA: TGTGCCAGCAGCTTGGGATCTCCCGAGGCCTACGAGCAGTACTTC. It is translated as CASSLGSPEAYEQYF.